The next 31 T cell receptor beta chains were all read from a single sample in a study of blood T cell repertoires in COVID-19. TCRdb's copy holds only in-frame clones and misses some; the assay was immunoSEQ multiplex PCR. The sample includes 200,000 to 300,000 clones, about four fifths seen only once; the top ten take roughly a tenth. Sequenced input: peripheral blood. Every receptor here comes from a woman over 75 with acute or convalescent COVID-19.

The chain's CDR3 is CASSGGGGLNSPLHF. The DNA for the CDR3 is TGTGCCAGCAGCGGCGGGGGGGGCCTTAATTCACCCCTCCACTTT. The chain couples TRBV2 to TRBJ1-6; maybe TRBD1 (6 bases). The CDR3 totals 15 residues. Germline CDR1 is SNHLY and CDR2 is FYNNEI. The ends were cut back, 6 bases at V and 6 bases at J, with 15 bases in the middle.

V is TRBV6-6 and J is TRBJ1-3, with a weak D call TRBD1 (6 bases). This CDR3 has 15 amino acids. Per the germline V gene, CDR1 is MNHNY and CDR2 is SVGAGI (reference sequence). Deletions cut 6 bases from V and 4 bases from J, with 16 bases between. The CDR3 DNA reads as TGTGCCAGCAGCCACACAGGGTTGGGAGGAAACACCATATATTTT. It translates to CASSHTGLGGNTIYF.

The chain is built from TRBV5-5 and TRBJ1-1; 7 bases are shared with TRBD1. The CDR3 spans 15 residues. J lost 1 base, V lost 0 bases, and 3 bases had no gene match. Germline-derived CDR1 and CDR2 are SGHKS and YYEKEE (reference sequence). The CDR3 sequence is CASSLVGTANTEAFF. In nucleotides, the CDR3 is TGTGCCAGCAGCTTGGTTGGGACAGCGAACACTGAAGCTTTCTTT.

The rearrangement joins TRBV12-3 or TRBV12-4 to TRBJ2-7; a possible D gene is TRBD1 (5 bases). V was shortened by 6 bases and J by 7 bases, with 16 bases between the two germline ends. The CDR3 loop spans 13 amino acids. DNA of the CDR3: TGTGCCAGCAGCTTTGGGCAGGGCGGAGAGCAGTACTTC. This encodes CASSFGQGGEQYF.

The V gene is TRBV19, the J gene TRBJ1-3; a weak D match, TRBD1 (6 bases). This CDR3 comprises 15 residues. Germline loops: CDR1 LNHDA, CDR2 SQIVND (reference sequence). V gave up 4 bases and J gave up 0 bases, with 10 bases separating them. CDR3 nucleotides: TGTGCCAGTAGTACCCGGACAGTCTCTGGAAACACCATATATTTT. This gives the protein CASSTRTVSGNTIYF. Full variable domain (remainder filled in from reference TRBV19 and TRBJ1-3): DGGITQSPKYLFRKEGQNVTLSCEQNLNHDAMYWYRQDPGQGLRLIYYSQIVNDFQKGDIAEGYSVSREKKESFPLTVTSAQKNPTAFYLCASSTRTVSGNTIYFGEGSWLTVV.

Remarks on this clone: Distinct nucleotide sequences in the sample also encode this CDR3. In DNA, the CDR3 is TGCGCCAGCAGGGAGGGCTACGAGCAGTACTTC. Translated, it gives CASREGYEQYF. This chain connects TRBV5-1 to TRBJ2-7; TRBD2 might be the D (6 bases). This CDR3 is built from 11 residues. V was clipped by 5 bases and J by 3 bases, with 6 bases between them. CDR1 and CDR2 from the germline V gene are SGHRS and YFSETQ.

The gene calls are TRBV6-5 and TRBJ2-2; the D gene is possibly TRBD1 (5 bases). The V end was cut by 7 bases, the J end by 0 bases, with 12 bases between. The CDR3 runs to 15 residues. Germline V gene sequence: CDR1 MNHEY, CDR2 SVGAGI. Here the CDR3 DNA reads TGTGCCAGCACGGCGAGACAGTCGAACACCGGGGAGCTGTTTTTT. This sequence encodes CASTARQSNTGELFF.

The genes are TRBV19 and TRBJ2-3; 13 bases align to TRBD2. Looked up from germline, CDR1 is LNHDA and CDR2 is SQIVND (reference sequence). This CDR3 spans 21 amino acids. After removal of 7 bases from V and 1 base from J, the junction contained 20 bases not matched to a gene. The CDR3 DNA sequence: TGTGCCAGTACCTCCGACCACCAGACTAGCGGGGGGCCAAGAGGCACAGATACGCAGTATTTT. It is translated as CASTSDHQTSGGPRGTDTQYF.

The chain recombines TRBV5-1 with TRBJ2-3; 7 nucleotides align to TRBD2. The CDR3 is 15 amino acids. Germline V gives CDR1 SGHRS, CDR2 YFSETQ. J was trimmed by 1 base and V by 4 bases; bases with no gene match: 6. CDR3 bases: TGCGCCAGCAGCGCCGGCGGGGGAGGCACAGATACGCAGTATTTT. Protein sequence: CASSAGGGGTDTQYF. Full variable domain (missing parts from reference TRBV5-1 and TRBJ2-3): KAGVTQTPRYLIKTRGQQVTLSCSPISGHRSVSWYQQTPGQGLQFLFEYFSETQRNKGNFPGRFSGRQFSNSRSEMNVSTLELGDSALYLCASSAGGGGTDTQYFGPGTRLTVL.

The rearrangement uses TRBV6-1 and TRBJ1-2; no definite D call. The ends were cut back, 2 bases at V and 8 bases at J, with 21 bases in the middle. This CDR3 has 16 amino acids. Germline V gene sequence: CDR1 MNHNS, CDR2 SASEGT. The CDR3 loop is CASSEYGRSGPRGYTF. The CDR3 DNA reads TGTGCCAGCAGTGAATATGGAAGATCAGGCCCACGCGGCTACACCTTC.

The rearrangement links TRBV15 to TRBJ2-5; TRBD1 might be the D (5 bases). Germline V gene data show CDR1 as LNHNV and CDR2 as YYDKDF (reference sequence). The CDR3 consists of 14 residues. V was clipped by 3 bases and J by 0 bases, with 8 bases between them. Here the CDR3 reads CATSRGRNQETQYF. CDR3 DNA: TGTGCCACCAGCAGGGGGCGGAACCAAGAGACCCAGTACTTC.

CDR3 in DNA: TGTGCCAGCAGGAGGACAGGGTTTAATGAAAAACTGTTTTTT. It codes for CASRRTGFNEKLFF. The chain uses TRBV2 and TRBJ1-4; 8 nucleotides align to TRBD1. V was pared by 6 bases and J by 4 bases, with 4 bases of the junction left unmatched. In germline, CDR1 is SNHLY, CDR2 FYNNEI. CDR3 length: 14 residues. Using reference TRBV2 and TRBJ1-4 for the parts outside the CDR3, the full variable domain is EPEVTQTPSHQVTQMGQEVILRCVPISNHLYFYWYRQILGQKVEFLVSFYNNEISEKSEIFDDQFSVERPDGSNFTLKIRSTKLEDSAMYFCASRRTGFNEKLFFGSGTQLSVL.

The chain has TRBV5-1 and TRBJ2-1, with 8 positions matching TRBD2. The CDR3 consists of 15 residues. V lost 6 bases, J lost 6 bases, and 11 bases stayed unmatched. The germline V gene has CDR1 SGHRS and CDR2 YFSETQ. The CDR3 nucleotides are TGCGCCAGCACCTCCCGGGGGGGCCAGGGCAATGAGCAGTTCTTC. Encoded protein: CASTSRGGQGNEQFF.

Here the CDR3 reads CASSQEGGTEAFF. The CDR3 DNA is TGTGCCAGCAGCCAAGAAGGAGGCACTGAAGCTTTCTTT. The chain uses TRBV3-1 (or the pseudogene TRBV3-2) and TRBJ1-1; D is unresolved. The length of the CDR3 is 13 residues. The V gene lost 0 bases and the J gene lost 4 bases, with 6 bases spanning the gap. Germline CDR1 is LGHDT and CDR2 is YNNKEL (reference sequence).

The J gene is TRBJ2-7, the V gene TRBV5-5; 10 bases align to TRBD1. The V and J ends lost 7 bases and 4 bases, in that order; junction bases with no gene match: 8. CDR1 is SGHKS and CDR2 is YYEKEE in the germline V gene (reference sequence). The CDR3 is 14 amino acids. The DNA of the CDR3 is TGTGCCAGCGGAAGACCGGGACAGGGGTACGAGCAGTACTTC. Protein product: CASGRPGQGYEQYF.

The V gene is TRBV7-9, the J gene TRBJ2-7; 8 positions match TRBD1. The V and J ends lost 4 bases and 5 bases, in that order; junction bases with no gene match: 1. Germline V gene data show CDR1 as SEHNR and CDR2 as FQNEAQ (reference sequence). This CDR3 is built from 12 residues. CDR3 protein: CASSYRGDEQYF. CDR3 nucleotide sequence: TGTGCCAGCAGCTACAGGGGGGACGAGCAGTACTTC.

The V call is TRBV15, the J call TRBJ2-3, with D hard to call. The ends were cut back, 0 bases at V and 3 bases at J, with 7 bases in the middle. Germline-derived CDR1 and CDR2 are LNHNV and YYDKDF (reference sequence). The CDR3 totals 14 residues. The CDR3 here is CATSRDHLTDTQYF. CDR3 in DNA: TGTGCCACCAGCAGAGATCACCTAACAGATACGCAGTATTTT.

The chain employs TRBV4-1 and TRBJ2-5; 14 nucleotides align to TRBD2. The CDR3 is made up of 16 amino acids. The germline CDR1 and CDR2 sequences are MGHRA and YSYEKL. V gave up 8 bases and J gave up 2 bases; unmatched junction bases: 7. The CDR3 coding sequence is TGCGCCAGCTCTCGGACTAGCGGGGGGTCGCAAGAGACCCAGTACTTC. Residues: CASSRTSGGSQETQYF.

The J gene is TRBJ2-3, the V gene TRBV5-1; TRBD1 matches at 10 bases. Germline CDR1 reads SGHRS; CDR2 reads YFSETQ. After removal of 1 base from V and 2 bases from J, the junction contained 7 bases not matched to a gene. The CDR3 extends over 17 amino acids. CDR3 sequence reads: CASSLPPDRGHTDTQYF. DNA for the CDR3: TGCGCCAGCAGCTTGCCGCCCGACAGGGGGCACACAGATACGCAGTATTTT.

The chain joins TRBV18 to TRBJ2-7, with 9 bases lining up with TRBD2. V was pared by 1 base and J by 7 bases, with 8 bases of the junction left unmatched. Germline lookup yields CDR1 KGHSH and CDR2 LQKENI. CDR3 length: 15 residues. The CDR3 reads CASSPQAGGLLEQYF. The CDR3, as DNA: TGTGCCAGCTCACCACAGGCGGGGGGGCTTCTTGAGCAGTACTTC.

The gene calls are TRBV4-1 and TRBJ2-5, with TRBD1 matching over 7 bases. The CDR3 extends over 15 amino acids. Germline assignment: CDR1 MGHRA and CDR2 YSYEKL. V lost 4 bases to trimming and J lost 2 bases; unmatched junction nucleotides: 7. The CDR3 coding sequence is TGCGCCAGCAGCCTGCATGACAGGGATCAAGAGACCCAGTACTTC. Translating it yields CASSLHDRDQETQYF.

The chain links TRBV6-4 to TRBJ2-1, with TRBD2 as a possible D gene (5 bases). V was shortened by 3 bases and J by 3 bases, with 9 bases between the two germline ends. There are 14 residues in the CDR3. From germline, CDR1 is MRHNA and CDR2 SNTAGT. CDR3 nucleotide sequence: TGTGCCAGCAGTGAAGGACTCGGCTACAATGAGCAGTTCTTC. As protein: CASSEGLGYNEQFF.

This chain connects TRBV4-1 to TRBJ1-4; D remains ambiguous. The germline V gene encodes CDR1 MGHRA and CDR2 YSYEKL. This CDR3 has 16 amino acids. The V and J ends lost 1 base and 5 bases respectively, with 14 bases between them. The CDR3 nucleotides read TGCGCCAGCAGCCAAGCCGTAGCAAGATCCAATGAAAAACTGTTTTTT. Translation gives CASSQAVARSNEKLFF.

The CDR3 bases are TGTGCCAGCAGTGAAGGGGGAGGGCCCTATGGCTACACCTTC. Its protein product is CASSEGGGPYGYTF. This chain joins TRBV6-1 and TRBJ1-2; D ambiguous. In germline, CDR1 is MNHNS, CDR2 SASEGT. The CDR3 covers 14 residues. Trimming took 1 base from V and 4 from J, leaving 10 bases between them.

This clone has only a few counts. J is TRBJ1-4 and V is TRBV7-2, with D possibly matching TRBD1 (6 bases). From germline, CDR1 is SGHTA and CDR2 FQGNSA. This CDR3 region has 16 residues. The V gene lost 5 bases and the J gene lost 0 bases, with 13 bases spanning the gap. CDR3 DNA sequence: TGTGCCAGCAGCGGGGGCGGGAGACCAACTAATGAAAAACTGTTTTTT. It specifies CASSGGGRPTNEKLFF.

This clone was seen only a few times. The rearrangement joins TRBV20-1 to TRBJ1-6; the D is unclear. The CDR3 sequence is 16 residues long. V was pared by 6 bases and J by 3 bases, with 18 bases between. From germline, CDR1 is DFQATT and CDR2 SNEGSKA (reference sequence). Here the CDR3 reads CSASSAEGIYNSPLHF. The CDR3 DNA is TGCAGTGCCAGTTCTGCCGAGGGAATCTATAATTCACCCCTCCACTTT.

The CDR3 loop reads CASRTYPDRARRNIQYF. The DNA of the CDR3 is TGTGCCAGCAGGACATACCCCGACAGGGCTCGTCGGAACATTCAGTACTTC. The V and J genes are TRBV28 and TRBJ2-4; 7 nucleotides line up with TRBD1. The germline V gene encodes CDR1 MDHEN and CDR2 SYDVKM. CDR3 length: 17 amino acids. Trimming took 6 bases from V and 7 from J; bases not matched to a gene: 18.

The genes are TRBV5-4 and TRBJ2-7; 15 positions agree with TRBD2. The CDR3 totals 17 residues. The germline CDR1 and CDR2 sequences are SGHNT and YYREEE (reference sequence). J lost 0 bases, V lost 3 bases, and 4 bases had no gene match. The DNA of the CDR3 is TGTGCCAGCAGCTCAGGACTAGCGGGGGGGATCTCCTACGAGCAGTACTTC. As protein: CASSSGLAGGISYEQYF.

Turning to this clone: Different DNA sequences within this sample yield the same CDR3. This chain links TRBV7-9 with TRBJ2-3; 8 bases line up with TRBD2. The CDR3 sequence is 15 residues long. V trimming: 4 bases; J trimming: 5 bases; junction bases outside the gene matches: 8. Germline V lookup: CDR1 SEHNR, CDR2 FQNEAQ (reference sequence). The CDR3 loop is CASSYRGGAGDTQYF. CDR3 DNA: TGTGCCAGCAGCTATCGGGGGGGGGCCGGAGATACGCAGTATTTT.

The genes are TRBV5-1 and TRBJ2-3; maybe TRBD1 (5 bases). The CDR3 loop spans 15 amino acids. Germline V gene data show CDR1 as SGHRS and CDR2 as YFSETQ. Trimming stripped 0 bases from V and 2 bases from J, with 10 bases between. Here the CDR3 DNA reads TGCGCCAGCAGCTTGGAGGCAGGGCACACAGATACGCAGTATTTT. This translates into CASSLEAGHTDTQYF.

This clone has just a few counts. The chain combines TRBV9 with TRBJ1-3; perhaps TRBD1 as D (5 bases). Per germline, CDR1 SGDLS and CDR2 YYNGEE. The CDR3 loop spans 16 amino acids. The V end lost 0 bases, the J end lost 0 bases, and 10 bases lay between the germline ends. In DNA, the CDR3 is TGTGCCAGCAGCGTAGACAGGCCGATCTCTGGAAACACCATATATTTT. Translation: CASSVDRPISGNTIYF.